The sequence of this T cell receptor beta chain was determined in a study of identical twins. General observations from the study: Conclusions were drawn cross-sectionally by statistical analysis, without following the same donors. Carriage of fewer insertions was seen in abundant cord blood beta clonotypes, whereas memory repertoires showed none.

The table lists this clonotype with a few counts. What it recognizes is unknown. The germline V gene encodes CDR1 ENHRY and CDR2 SYGVKD. Trimming stripped 1 base from V and 3 bases from J, with 23 bases between. The CDR3 has 19 amino acids. With no exceptions, donors were healthy Caucasians. TCRdb passed the 5' RACE reads through MiXCR, listing each CDR3 protein once. The repertoire consists of roughly 250,000 distinct CDR3 sequences, with around an eighth occurring once and the leading ten covering approximately 9.3%. The sequenced sample was memory (CD45RO+) T cells sorted from blood. V and J are TRBV10-3 and TRBJ2-3; D is unresolved. The TCR sequence derives from a young woman in good health. CDR3 sequence (DNA): TGTGCCATCAGTGAGTGGCAGGCCTCCGCCTTGCAACAGACAGATACGCAGTATTTT. Translation gives CAISEWQASALQQTDTQYF.